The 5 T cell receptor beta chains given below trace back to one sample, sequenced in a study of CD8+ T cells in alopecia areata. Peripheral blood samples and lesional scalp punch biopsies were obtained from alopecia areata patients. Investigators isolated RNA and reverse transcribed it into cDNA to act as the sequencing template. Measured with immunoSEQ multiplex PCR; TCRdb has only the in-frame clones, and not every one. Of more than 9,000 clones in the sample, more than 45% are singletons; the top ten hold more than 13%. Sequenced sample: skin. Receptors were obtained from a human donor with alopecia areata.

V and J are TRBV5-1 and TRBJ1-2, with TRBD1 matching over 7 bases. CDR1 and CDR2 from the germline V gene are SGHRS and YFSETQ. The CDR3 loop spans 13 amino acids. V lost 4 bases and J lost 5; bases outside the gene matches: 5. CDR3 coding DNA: TGCGCCAGCAGCGGGGGACAGATTTATGGCTACACCTTC. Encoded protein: CASSGGQIYGYTF.

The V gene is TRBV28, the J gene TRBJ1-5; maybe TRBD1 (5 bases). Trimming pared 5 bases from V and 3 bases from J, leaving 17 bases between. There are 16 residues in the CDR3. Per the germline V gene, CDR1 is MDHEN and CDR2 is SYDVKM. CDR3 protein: CASSPALGAANQPQHF. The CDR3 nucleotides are TGTGCCAGCAGTCCAGCGTTAGGGGCGGCCAATCAGCCCCAGCATTTT.

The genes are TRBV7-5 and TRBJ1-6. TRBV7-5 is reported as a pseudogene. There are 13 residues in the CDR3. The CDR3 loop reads CASSIRETSPLHF. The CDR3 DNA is TGTGCCAGCAGCATTCGGGAAACTTCACCCCTCCACTTT.

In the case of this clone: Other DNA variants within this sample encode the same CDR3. CDR3 sequence reads: CASSVTGGTEAFF. The CDR3 coding sequence is TGCGCCAGCAGTGTGACGGGGGGCACTGAAGCTTTCTTT. This sequence joins TRBV10-2 and TRBJ1-1, with D maybe TRBD1 (5 bases). The CDR3 runs 13 residues. Looked up from germline, CDR1 is WSHSY and CDR2 is SAAADI. V was cut by 4 bases and J by 4 bases, with 10 bases left in between.

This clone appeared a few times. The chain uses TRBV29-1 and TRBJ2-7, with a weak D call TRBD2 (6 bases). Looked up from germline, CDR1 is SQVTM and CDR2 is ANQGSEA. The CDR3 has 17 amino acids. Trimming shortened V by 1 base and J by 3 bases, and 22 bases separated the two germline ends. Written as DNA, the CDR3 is TGCAGCGTTGAAGGGCGGGAAGGGGCCGAGGGCCGCTACGAGCAGTACTTC. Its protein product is CSVEGREGAEGRYEQYF.